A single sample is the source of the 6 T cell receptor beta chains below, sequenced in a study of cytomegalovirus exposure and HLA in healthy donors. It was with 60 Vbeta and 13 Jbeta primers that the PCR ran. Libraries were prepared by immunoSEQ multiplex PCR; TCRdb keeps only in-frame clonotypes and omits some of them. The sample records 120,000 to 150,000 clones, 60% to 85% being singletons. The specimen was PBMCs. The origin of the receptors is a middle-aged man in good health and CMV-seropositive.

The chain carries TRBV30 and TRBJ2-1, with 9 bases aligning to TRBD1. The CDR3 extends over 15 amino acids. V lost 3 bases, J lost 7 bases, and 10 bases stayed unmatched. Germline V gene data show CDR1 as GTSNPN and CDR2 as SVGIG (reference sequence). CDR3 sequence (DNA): TGTGCCTGGAGCGGGGACAGGGAATTTATGAATGAGCAGTTCTTC. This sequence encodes CAWSGDREFMNEQFF. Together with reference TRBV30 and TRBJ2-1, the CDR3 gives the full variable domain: SQTIHQWPATLVQPVGSPLSLECTVEGTSNPNLYWYRQAAGRGLQLLFYSVGIGQISSEVPQNLSASRPQDRQFILSSKKLLLSDSGFYLCAWSGDREFMNEQFFGPGTRLTVL.

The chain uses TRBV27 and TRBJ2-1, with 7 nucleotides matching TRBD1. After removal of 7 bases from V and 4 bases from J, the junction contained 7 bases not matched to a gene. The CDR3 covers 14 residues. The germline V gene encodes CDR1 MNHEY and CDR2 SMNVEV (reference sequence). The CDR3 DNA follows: TGTGCCAGCACCCAAGACAGGGCATACAATGAGCAGTTCTTC. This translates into CASTQDRAYNEQFF.

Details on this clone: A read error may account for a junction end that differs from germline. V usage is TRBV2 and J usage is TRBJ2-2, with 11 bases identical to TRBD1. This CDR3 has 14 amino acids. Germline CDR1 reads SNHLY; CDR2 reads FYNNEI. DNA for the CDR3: TGTGCCAGCGGACAGGGGGCCTTCACCCGGGAGCTGTTTTTT. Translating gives CASGQGAFTRELFF.

The CDR3 region has the DNA TGTGCCACCAGCAGAGATGGAGGTGCGAGTGAAGAGACCCAGTACTTC. It is translated as CATSRDGGASEETQYF. J is TRBJ2-5 and V is TRBV15; D possibly corresponds to TRBD2 (5 bases). Germline V CDR1 and CDR2: LNHNV, YYDKDF (reference sequence). Trimming stripped 0 bases from V and 3 bases from J, with 14 bases between. This CDR3 has 16 residues.

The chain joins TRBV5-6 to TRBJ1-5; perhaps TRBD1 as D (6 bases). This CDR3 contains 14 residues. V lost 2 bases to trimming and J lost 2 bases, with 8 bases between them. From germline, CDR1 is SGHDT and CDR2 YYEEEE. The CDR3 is CASSLQGGNQPQHF. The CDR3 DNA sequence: TGTGCCAGCAGCTTACAGGGCGGCAATCAGCCCCAGCATTTT. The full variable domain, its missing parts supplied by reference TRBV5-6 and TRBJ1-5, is DAGVTQSPTHLIKTRGQQVTLRCSPKSGHDTVSWYQQALGQGPQFIFQYYEEEERQRGNFPDRFSGHQFPNYSSELNVNALLLGDSALYLCASSLQGGNQPQHFGDGTRLSIL.

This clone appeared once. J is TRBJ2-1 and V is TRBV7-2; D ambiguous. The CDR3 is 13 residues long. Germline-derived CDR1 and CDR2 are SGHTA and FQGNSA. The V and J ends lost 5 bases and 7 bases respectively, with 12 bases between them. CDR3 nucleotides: TGTGCCAGCAGCGGCCGGGTTGTTAATGAGCAGTTCTTC. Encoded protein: CASSGRVVNEQFF.